The entry below describes one T cell receptor (beta chain). This sample is part of a study of Ad26.COV2.S vaccination and SARS-CoV-2 variants. Assay used: immunoSEQ multiplex PCR; TCRdb lists only in-frame clones, some missing. Among around 100,000 clones listed, roughly 84% were seen once. The CDR3 is 14 amino acids. V was clipped by 4 bases and J by 0 bases; unmatched bases: 2. Germline lookup yields CDR1 MDHEN and CDR2 SYDVKM. The rearrangement links TRBV28 to TRBJ2-7; 8 bases fit TRBD2. This clonotype was sampled from a human donor who had recovered from COVID-19. Sequenced material: peripheral blood, taken after recovery from COVID-19. DNA of the CDR3: TGTGCCAGCAGTTCGGGGGGGAGCTCCTACGAGCAGTACTTC. Translating it yields CASSSGGSSYEQYF.